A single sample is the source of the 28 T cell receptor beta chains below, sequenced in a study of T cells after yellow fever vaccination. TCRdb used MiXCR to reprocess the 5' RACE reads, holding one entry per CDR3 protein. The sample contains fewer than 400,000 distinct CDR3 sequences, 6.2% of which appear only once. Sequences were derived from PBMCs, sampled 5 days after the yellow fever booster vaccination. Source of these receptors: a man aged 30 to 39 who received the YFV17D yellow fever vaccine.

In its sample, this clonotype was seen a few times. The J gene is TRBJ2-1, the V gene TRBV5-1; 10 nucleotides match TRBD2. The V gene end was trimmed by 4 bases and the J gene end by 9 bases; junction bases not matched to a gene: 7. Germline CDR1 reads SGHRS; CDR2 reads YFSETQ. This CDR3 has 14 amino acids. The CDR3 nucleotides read TGCGCCAGCAGCATCCGGACTAGCGGTGGTGAGCAGTTCTTC. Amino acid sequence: CASSIRTSGGEQFF. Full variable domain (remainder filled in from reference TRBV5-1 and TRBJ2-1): KAGVTQTPRYLIKTRGQQVTLSCSPISGHRSVSWYQQTPGQGLQFLFEYFSETQRNKGNFPGRFSGRQFSNSRSEMNVSTLELGDSALYLCASSIRTSGGEQFFGPGTRLTVL.

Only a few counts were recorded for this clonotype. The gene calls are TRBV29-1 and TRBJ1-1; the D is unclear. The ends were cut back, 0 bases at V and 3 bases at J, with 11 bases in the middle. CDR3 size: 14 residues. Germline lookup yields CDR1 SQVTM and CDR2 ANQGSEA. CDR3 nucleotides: TGCAGCGTTGAAGATCCTGACCGATACACTGAAGCTTTCTTT. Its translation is CSVEDPDRYTEAFF.

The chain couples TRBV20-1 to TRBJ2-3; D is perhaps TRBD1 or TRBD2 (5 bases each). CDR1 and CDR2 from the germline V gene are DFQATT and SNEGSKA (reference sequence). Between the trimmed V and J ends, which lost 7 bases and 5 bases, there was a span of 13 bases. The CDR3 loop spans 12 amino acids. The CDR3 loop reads CSGGRERDTQYF. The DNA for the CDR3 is TGCAGTGGGGGGAGAGAAAGAGATACGCAGTATTTT.

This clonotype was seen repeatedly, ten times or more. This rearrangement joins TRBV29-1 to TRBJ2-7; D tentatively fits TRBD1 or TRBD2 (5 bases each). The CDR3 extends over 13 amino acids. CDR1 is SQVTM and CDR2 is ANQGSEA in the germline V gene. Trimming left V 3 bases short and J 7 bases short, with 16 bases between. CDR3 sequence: CSVEAGTLYEQYF. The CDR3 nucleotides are TGCAGCGTTGAGGCAGGGACCCTTTATGAGCAGTACTTC.

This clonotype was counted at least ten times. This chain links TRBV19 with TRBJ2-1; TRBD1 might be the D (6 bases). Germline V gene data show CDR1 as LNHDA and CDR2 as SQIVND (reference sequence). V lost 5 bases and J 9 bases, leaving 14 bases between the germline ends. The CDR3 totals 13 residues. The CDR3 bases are TGTGCCAGTAGTTTACAGGGCGGAGGTGAGCAGTTCTTC. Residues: CASSLQGGGEQFF. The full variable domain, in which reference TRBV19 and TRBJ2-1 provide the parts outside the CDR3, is DGGITQSPKYLFRKEGQNVTLSCEQNLNHDAMYWYRQDPGQGLRLIYYSQIVNDFQKGDIAEGYSVSREKKESFPLTVTSAQKNPTAFYLCASSLQGGGEQFFGPGTRLTVL.

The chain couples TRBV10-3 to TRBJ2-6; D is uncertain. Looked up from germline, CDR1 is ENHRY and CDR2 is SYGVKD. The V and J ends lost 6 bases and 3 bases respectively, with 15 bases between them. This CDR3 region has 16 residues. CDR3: CAISPQSVGGANVLTF. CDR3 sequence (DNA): TGTGCCATCAGCCCGCAATCCGTCGGTGGGGCCAACGTCCTGACTTTC.

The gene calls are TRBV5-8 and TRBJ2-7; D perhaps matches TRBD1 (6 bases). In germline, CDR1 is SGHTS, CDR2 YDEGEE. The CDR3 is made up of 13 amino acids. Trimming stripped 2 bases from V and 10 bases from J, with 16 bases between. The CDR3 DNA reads TGTGCCAGCAGCTTTCAGGGGACCCGAGCTCAGTACTTC. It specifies CASSFQGTRAQYF.

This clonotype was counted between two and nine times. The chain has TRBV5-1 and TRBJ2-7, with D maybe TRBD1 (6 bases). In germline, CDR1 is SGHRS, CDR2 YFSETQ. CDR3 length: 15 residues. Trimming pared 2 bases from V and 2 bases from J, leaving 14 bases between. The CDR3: CASSLAGDATYEQYF. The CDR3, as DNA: TGCGCCAGCAGCTTAGCAGGGGATGCAACCTACGAGCAGTACTTC.

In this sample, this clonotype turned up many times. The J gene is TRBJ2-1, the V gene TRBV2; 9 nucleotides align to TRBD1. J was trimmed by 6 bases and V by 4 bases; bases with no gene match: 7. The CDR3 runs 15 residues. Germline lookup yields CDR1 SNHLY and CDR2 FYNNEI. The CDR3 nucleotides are TGTGCCAGCAGTGGCGACAGGGGGTCCCTCAATGAGCAGTTCTTC. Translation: CASSGDRGSLNEQFF.

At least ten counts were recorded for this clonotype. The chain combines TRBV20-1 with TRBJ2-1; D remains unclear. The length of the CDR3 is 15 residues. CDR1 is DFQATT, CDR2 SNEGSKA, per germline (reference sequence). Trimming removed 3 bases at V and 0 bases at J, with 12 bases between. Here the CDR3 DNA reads TGCAGTGCTAGCGATAGGCAGCTCTCCTACAATGAGCAGTTCTTC. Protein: CSASDRQLSYNEQFF.

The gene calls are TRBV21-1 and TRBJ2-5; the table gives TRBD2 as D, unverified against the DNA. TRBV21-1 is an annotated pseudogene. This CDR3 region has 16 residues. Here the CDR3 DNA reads TGTGCCAGCAGCAAAGGGGCACTAGCGGACCAAGAGACCCAGTACTTC. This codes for CASSKGALADQETQYF.

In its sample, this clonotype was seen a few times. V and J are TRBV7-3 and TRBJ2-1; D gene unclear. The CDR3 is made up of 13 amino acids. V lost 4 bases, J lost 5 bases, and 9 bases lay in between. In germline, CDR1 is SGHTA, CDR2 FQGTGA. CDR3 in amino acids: CASSSSNDNEQFF. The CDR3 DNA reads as TGTGCCAGCAGCTCCTCCAACGACAATGAGCAGTTCTTC.

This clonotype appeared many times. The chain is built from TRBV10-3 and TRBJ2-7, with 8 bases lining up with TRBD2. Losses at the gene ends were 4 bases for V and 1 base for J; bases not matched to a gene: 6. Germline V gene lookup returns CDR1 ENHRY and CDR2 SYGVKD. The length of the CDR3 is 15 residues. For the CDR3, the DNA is TGTGCCATCAGTGGCGGCGGGAGGTTATCCTACGAGCAGTACTTC. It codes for CAISGGGRLSYEQYF.

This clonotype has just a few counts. DNA of the CDR3: TGTGCCAGCTCACCACCAGCCGGGTCCGGGGAGCTGTTTTTT. Its protein is CASSPPAGSGELFF. The chain uses TRBV18 and TRBJ2-2; D unresolved. Germline-derived CDR1 and CDR2 are KGHSH and LQKENI. V lost 0 bases and J 6 bases, leaving 8 bases between the germline ends. This CDR3 contains 14 residues.

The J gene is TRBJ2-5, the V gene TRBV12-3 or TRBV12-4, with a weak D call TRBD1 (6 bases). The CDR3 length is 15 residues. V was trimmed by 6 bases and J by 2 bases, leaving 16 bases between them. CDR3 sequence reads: CASSTDRKFQETQYF. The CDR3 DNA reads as TGTGCCAGCAGCACGGACAGAAAGTTTCAAGAGACCCAGTACTTC.

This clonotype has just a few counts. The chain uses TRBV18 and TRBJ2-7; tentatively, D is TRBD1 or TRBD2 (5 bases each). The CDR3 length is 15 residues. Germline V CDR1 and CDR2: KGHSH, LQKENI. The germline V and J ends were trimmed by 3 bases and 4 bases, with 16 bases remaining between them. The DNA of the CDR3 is TGTGCCAGCTCACCGTCGGCAGGGACGATTTACGAGCAGTACTTC. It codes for CASSPSAGTIYEQYF.

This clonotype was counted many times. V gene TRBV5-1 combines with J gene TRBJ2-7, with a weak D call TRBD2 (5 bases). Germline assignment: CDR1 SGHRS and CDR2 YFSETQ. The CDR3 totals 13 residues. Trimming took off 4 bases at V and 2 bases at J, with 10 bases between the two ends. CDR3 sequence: CASSASGTYEQYF. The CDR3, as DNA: TGCGCCAGCAGCGCGAGCGGAACCTACGAGCAGTACTTC.

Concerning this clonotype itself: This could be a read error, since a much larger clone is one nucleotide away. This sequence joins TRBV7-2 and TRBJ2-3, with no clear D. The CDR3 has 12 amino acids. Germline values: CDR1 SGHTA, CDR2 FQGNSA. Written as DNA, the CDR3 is TGTGCCAGCAGCTCGCTAACAGATACGCATTATTTT. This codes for CASSSLTDTHYF.

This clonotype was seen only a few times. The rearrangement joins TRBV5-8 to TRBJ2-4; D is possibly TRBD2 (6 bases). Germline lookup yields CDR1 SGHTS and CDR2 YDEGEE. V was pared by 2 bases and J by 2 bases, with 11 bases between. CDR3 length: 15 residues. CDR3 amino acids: CASSLGRESKNIQYF. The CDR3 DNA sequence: TGTGCCAGCAGCTTAGGTCGGGAGTCCAAAAACATTCAGTACTTC.

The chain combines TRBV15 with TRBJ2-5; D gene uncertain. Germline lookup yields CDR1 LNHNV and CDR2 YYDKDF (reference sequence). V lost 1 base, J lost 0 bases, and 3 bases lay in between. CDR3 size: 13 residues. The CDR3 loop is CATSRGYQETQYF. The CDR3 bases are TGTGCCACCAGCAGAGGGTACCAAGAGACCCAGTACTTC.

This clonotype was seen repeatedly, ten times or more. DNA of the CDR3: TGTGCCAGCAGTACATCCCGGGAGACCCAGTACTTC. Protein sequence: CASSTSRETQYF. The V and J genes are TRBV12-3 or TRBV12-4 and TRBJ2-5; no definite D call. The CDR3 totals 12 residues. The V and J ends lost 5 bases and 5 bases respectively, with 9 bases between them.

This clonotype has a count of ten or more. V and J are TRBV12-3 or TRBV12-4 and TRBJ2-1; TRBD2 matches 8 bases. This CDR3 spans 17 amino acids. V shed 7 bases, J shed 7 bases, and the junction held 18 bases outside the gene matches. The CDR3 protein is CASTPSRGGPPGNEQFF. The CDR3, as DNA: TGTGCCAGCACCCCTTCTCGGGGGGGCCCTCCCGGTAATGAGCAGTTCTTC.

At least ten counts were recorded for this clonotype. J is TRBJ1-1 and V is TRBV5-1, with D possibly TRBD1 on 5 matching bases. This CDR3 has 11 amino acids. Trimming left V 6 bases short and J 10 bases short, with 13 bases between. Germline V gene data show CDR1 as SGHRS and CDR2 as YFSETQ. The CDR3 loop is CASNSGFSAFF. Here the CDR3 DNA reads TGCGCCAGCAACTCAGGGTTTTCAGCTTTCTTT. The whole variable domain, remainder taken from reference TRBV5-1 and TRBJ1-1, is KAGVTQTPRYLIKTRGQQVTLSCSPISGHRSVSWYQQTPGQGLQFLFEYFSETQRNKGNFPGRFSGRQFSNSRSEMNVSTLELGDSALYLCASNSGFSAFFGQGTRLTVV.

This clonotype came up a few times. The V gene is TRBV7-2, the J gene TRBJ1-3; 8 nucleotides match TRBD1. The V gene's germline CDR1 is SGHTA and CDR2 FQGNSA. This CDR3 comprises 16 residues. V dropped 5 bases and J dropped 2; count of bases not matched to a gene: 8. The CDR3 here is CASSRVGTGPGNTIYF. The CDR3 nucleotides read TGTGCCAGCAGCCGCGTCGGGACAGGCCCTGGAAACACCATATATTTT.

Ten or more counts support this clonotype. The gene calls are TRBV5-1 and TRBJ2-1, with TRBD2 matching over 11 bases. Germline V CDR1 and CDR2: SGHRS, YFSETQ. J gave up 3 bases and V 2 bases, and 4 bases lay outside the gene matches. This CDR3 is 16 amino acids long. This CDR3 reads CASSFKLAGDYNEQFF. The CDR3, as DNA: TGCGCCAGCAGCTTCAAACTAGCGGGGGACTACAATGAGCAGTTCTTC. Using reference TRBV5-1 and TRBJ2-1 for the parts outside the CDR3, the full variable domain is KAGVTQTPRYLIKTRGQQVTLSCSPISGHRSVSWYQQTPGQGLQFLFEYFSETQRNKGNFPGRFSGRQFSNSRSEMNVSTLELGDSALYLCASSFKLAGDYNEQFFGPGTRLTVL.

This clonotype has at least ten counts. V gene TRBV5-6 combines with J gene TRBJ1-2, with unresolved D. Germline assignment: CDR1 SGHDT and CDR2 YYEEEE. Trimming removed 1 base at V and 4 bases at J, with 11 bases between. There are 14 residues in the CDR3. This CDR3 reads CASSLRGPTYGYTF. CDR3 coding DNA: TGTGCCAGCAGCTTGCGAGGGCCTACCTATGGCTACACCTTC.

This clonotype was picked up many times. This chain's CDR3 is CASSSRTSLRYNEQFF. CDR3 DNA sequence: TGTGCCAGCAGCTCAAGGACTAGCCTCAGATACAATGAGCAGTTCTTC. This sequence joins TRBV6-1 and TRBJ2-1; 8 nucleotides align to TRBD2. The CDR3 extends over 16 amino acids. Germline V gives CDR1 MNHNS, CDR2 SASEGT. J was trimmed by 4 bases and V by 6 bases; bases with no gene match: 11.

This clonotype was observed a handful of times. CDR3 sequence reads: CSAGGGYTEAFF. The DNA of the CDR3 is TGCAGTGCAGGCGGGGGATACACTGAAGCTTTCTTT. V and J are TRBV20-1 and TRBJ1-1; possible D gene TRBD1, 5 bases. Trimming took 6 bases from V and 3 from J, leaving 11 bases between them. Germline CDR1 reads DFQATT; CDR2 reads SNEGSKA (reference sequence). This CDR3 spans 12 amino acids.